The 20 T cell receptor beta chains presented below share a single source sample, sequenced in a study of blood T cell repertoires in COVID-19. This table comes from immunoSEQ multiplex PCR, and its TCRdb copy is limited to in-frame clones, with some not included. Seen here are some 58,000 clones, approximately 83% observed once, and the top ten hold roughly 10%. Material: peripheral blood. These receptors were obtained from a man aged 50-59 years with COVID-19, enrolled during active disease.

The J gene is TRBJ2-3, the V gene TRBV6-5; perhaps TRBD1 as D (6 bases). Germline V lookup: CDR1 MNHEY, CDR2 SVGAGI. The CDR3 has 14 residues. Trimming took 7 bases from V and 5 from J, leaving 16 bases between them. CDR3 in amino acids: CASILQGSQDTQYF. In DNA, the CDR3 is TGTGCCAGCATTTTACAGGGAAGTCAAGATACGCAGTATTTT.

The chain couples TRBV2 to TRBJ2-7, with D possibly being TRBD1 (6 bases). Germline loops: CDR1 SNHLY, CDR2 FYNNEI. V dropped 10 bases and J dropped 3 bases, with 16 bases sitting between them. The CDR3 contains 13 residues. Here the CDR3 reads CAKDSYTDYEQYF. Here the CDR3 DNA reads TGTGCCAAGGACAGTTACACGGACTACGAGCAGTACTTC. The complete variable domain, with remaining parts taken from reference TRBV2 and TRBJ2-7, reads EPEVTQTPSHQVTQMGQEVILRCVPISNHLYFYWYRQILGQKVEFLVSFYNNEISEKSEIFDDQFSVERPDGSNFTLKIRSTKLEDSAMYFCAKDSYTDYEQYFGPGTRLTVT.

This sequence joins TRBV30 and TRBJ1-2, with 7 bases that match TRBD1. The junction had 8 bases not matched to a gene; V was cut back by 3 bases and J by 7 bases. The CDR3 contains 13 residues. Germline V gene sequence: CDR1 GTSNPN, CDR2 SVGIG (reference sequence). DNA of the CDR3: TGTGCCTGGAGGACTGGGACAGTAAGTGGCTACACCTTC. It translates to CAWRTGTVSGYTF.

The CDR3 nucleotides read TGTGCCAGCAGCTCCCTCGACAGGGGAAAGGGGATGAACACCGGGGAGCTGTTTTTT. Its translation: CASSSLDRGKGMNTGELFF. The gene calls are TRBV7-3 and TRBJ2-2; TRBD1 aligns across 8 bases. CDR1 and CDR2 (germline): SGHTA, FQGTGA. This CDR3 spans 19 amino acids. The V and J ends lost 4 bases and 1 base, in that order; junction bases with no gene match: 14. The full variable domain, in which reference TRBV7-3 and TRBJ2-2 provide the parts outside the CDR3, is GAGVSQTPSNKVTEKGKYVELRCDPISGHTALYWYRQSLGQGPEFLIYFQGTGAADDSGLPNDRFFAVRPEGSVSTLKIQRTERGDSAVYLCASSSLDRGKGMNTGELFFGEGSRLTVL.

V and J are TRBV19 and TRBJ2-4; 9 nucleotides align to TRBD1. Trimming cost V 2 bases and J 6 bases; bases outside gene matches: 5. Germline V CDR1 and CDR2: LNHDA, SQIVND (reference sequence). The CDR3 has 15 residues. For the CDR3, the DNA is TGTGCCAGTAGTATATACAGGGGGCGCGGAAACATTCAGTACTTC. Translating gives CASSIYRGRGNIQYF.

J is TRBJ2-1 and V is TRBV24-1; 9 nucleotides align to TRBD2. V was pared by 5 bases and J by 8 bases, with 9 bases of the junction left unmatched. The CDR3 is 15 residues long. Germline CDR1 is KGHDR and CDR2 is SFDVKD. The CDR3 loop is CATSVISGRRYEQFF. The CDR3 DNA reads TGTGCCACCAGTGTAATCAGCGGGAGGCGTTATGAGCAGTTCTTC.

This chain's CDR3 is CASSSIQGEKLFF. CDR3 coding DNA: TGTGCCAGCAGTTCCATCCAGGGTGAAAAACTGTTTTTT. The chain links TRBV12-3 or TRBV12-4 to TRBJ1-4; a weak D match, TRBD1 (5 bases). V dropped 4 bases and J dropped 7 bases, with 10 bases sitting between them. The CDR3 has 13 amino acids.

This chain links TRBV5-8 with TRBJ2-6, with a tentative D call TRBD1 (5 bases). CDR1 SGHTS and CDR2 YDEGEE come from the germline V gene. The CDR3 loop spans 17 amino acids. V was pared by 0 bases and J by 0 bases, with 10 bases between. The CDR3 spells CASSLVGHRSGANVLTF. The CDR3 DNA reads TGTGCCAGCAGCTTGGTAGGACACCGCTCTGGGGCCAACGTCCTGACTTTC.

J is TRBJ1-3 and V is TRBV18; 7 nucleotides agree with TRBD1. The CDR3 is made up of 15 amino acids. V was pared by 5 bases and J by 4 bases, with 8 bases of the junction left unmatched. The germline V gene encodes CDR1 KGHSH and CDR2 LQKENI. The CDR3 loop reads CASSTRRQGGNTIYF. The CDR3 DNA is TGTGCCAGCTCAACCAGGAGACAGGGAGGAAACACCATATATTTT. The whole variable domain, remainder taken from reference TRBV18 and TRBJ1-3, is NAGVMQNPRHLVRRRGQEARLRCSPMKGHSHVYWYRQLPEEGLKFMVYLQKENIIDESGMPKERFSAEFPKEGPSILRIQQVVRGDSAAYFCASSTRRQGGNTIYFGEGSWLTVV.

This clone has a single count. The chain combines TRBV30 with TRBJ1-4; 9 bases agree with TRBD1. The V gene's germline CDR1 is GTSNPN and CDR2 SVGIG (reference sequence). Germline trimming cut 3 bases from V and 8 bases from J; bases unmatched to any gene: 13. This CDR3 spans 16 amino acids. CDR3 sequence reads: CAWSVYKTGGVEKLFF. The DNA for the CDR3 is TGTGCCTGGAGCGTATATAAGACAGGGGGTGTGGAAAAACTGTTTTTT.

This chain connects TRBV7-9 to TRBJ2-1, with D possibly TRBD1 on 5 matching bases. Germline loops: CDR1 SEHNR, CDR2 FQNEAQ (reference sequence). V shed 1 base and J shed 2 bases, with 12 bases lying between them. This CDR3 is 16 amino acids long. As DNA, the CDR3 is TGTGCCAGCAGCTTAGAGCCAGGGCTAGCCTACAATGAGCAGTTCTTC. Translated: CASSLEPGLAYNEQFF.

The V call is TRBV20-1, the J call TRBJ2-7; 7 positions match TRBD2. Per the germline V gene, CDR1 is DFQATT and CDR2 is SNEGSKA (reference sequence). CDR3 size: 13 residues. V was clipped by 3 bases and J by 5 bases; unmatched bases: 7. CDR3 sequence reads: CSASFAGENEQYF. CDR3 nucleotide sequence: TGCAGTGCTAGTTTTGCGGGGGAGAACGAGCAGTACTTC.

In its sample, this clone ranks as medium-sized. The chain carries TRBV6-2 or TRBV6-3 and TRBJ2-7, with 8 bases matching TRBD2. Germline V gene sequence: CDR1 MNHEY, CDR2 SVGEGT. V was pared by 4 bases and J by 0 bases, with 2 bases of the junction left unmatched. This CDR3 has 14 amino acids. CDR3 nucleotide sequence: TGTGCCAGCAGTTTTACTAGCGGCTCCTACGAGCAGTACTTC. Its protein product is CASSFTSGSYEQYF.

The chain is built from TRBV5-1 and TRBJ2-7; 9 positions match TRBD1. V gave up 2 bases and J gave up 7 bases; unmatched junction bases: 4. The CDR3 is made up of 13 amino acids. Germline CDR1 reads SGHRS; CDR2 reads YFSETQ. This chain's CDR3 is CASSFGTGNEQYF. In DNA form, the CDR3 reads TGCGCCAGCAGCTTCGGGACAGGGAATGAGCAGTACTTC. Supplemented by reference TRBV5-1 and TRBJ2-7, the full variable domain reads KAGVTQTPRYLIKTRGQQVTLSCSPISGHRSVSWYQQTPGQGLQFLFEYFSETQRNKGNFPGRFSGRQFSNSRSEMNVSTLELGDSALYLCASSFGTGNEQYFGPGTRLTVT.

The V gene is TRBV3-1 (or the pseudogene TRBV3-2), the J gene TRBJ1-3; D is perhaps TRBD1 (5 bases). Deletions cut 1 base from V and 0 bases from J, with 10 bases between. CDR3 length: 16 residues. Germline V gene data show CDR1 as LGHDT and CDR2 as YNNKEL (reference sequence). The CDR3 sequence: CASSQGSGGSGNTIYF. Here the CDR3 DNA reads TGTGCCAGCAGCCAAGGCTCCGGGGGCTCTGGAAACACCATATATTTT.

The chain links TRBV29-1 to TRBJ2-3, with TRBD1 matching 8 bases. J lost 4 bases, V lost 6 bases, and 15 bases had no gene match. There are 16 residues in the CDR3. The germline CDR1 and CDR2 sequences are SQVTM and ANQGSEA. The chain's CDR3 is CSVRGWSGGSPDTQYF. The CDR3, as DNA: TGCAGCGTCCGGGGCTGGTCAGGGGGCTCTCCAGATACGCAGTATTTT.

This chain joins TRBV19 and TRBJ1-1, with D unclear. V shed 2 bases and J shed 0 bases, with 7 bases lying between them. CDR1 and CDR2 (germline): LNHDA, SQIVND (reference sequence). This CDR3 has 14 amino acids. The CDR3 region is CASSIRGVNTEAFF. In DNA form, the CDR3 reads TGTGCCAGTAGTATACGGGGTGTGAACACTGAAGCTTTCTTT.

The chain couples TRBV7-2 to TRBJ2-1, with 8 bases fitting TRBD2. This CDR3 has 16 amino acids. Germline-derived CDR1 and CDR2 are SGHTA and FQGNSA. Losses at the gene ends were 1 base for V and 4 bases for J; bases not matched to a gene: 6. CDR3 loop: CASSLVGRDSYNEQFF. The CDR3 DNA is TGTGCCAGCAGCTTAGTCGGGAGGGACTCTTACAATGAGCAGTTCTTC.

This clone was detected only a few times. This chain links TRBV7-9 with TRBJ2-2; TRBD1 aligns across 7 bases. The CDR3 totals 17 residues. V gave up 5 bases and J gave up 0 bases; unmatched junction bases: 9. Germline V gene lookup returns CDR1 SEHNR and CDR2 FQNEAQ (reference sequence). In DNA form, the CDR3 reads TGTGCCAGCAGCCGCCGTTCCGGGACAGCGAACACCGGGGAGCTGTTTTTT. It is translated as CASSRRSGTANTGELFF.

This clone has a handful of counts. The chain joins TRBV28 to TRBJ1-1; 8 bases are a match to TRBD1. V was clipped by 11 bases and J by 4 bases; unmatched bases: 9. CDR1 MDHEN and CDR2 SYDVKM come from the germline V gene. The CDR3 consists of 13 residues. The DNA for the CDR3 is TGTGCCTCCCATCAGGGGGCGTTCACTGAAGCTTTCTTT. Protein product: CASHQGAFTEAFF.